This T cell receptor (beta chain) derives from a study of blood T cells in healthy people across ages. The ends were cut back, 3 bases at V and 6 bases at J, with 17 bases in the middle. This CDR3 has 15 residues. Germline-derived CDR1 and CDR2 are SGHNT and YYREEE (reference sequence). Alongside a J-beta primer mix, a sample-barcoded 5' primer served in a second PCR lasting roughly 6 to 11 cycles. Each CDR3 protein gets one entry after TCRdb re-called the 5' RACE reads with MiXCR. This sample has some 1.5 million distinct CDR3 sequences, with approximately 43% found just once. The gene calls are TRBV5-4 and TRBJ2-3, with D perhaps TRBD2 (5 bases). The TCR sequence derives from a woman aged 18 to 35 in good health. Sequenced: blood. The CDR3 protein is CASSSPGSLADTQYF. The CDR3 DNA reads TGTGCCAGCAGCTCACCGGGGTCCCTTGCTGATACGCAGTATTTT.